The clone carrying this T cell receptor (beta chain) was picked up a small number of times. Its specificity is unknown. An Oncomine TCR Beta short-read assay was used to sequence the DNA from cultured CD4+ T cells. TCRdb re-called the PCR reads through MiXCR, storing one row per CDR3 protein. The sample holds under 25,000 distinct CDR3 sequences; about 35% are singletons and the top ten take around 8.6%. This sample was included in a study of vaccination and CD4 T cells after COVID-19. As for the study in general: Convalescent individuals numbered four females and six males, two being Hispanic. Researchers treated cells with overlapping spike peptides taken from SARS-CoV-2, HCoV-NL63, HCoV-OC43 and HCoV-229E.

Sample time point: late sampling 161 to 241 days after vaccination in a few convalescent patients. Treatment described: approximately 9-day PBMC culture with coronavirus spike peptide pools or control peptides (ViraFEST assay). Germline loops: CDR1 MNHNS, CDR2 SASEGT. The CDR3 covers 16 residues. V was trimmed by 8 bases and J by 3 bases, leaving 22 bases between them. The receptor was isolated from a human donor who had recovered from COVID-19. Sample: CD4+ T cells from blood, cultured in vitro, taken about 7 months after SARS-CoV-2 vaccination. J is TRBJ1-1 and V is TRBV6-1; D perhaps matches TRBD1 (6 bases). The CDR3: CASGVGTLRGDTEAFF. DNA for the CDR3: TGTGCCAGCGGGGTTGGGACACTCAGGGGAGACACTGAAGCTTTCTTT.